Shown below are 26 T cell receptor beta chains from a single sample sequenced in a study of T cells after yellow fever vaccination. TCRdb reprocessed the 5' RACE reads with MiXCR, giving one entry per CDR3 protein. The data contain 300,000 to 350,000 distinct CDR3 sequences, around 8.1% of them singletons. Source: PBMCs, taken roughly seven weeks after the first yellow fever vaccination. These receptors came from a man in his late teens or twenties who received the YFV17D yellow fever vaccine.

This clonotype was seen a few times. The CDR3 protein is CASSFTGAPTDTQYF. CDR3 coding DNA: TGTGCCAGCAGTTTCACCGGGGCCCCCACAGATACGCAGTATTTT. The rearrangement links TRBV12-3 or TRBV12-4 to TRBJ2-3; tentatively, D is TRBD1 or TRBD2 (5 bases each). This CDR3 contains 15 residues. Trimming stripped 3 bases from V and 2 bases from J, with 12 bases between.

CDR3 coding DNA: TGCGCCAGCAGCTGGGGACTAGCGGAATCCTACAATGAGCAGTTCTTC. This sequence encodes CASSWGLAESYNEQFF. This chain uses TRBV5-1 with TRBJ2-1; the match to TRBD2 covers 11 bases. Trimming took 3 bases from V and 1 from J; bases not matched to a gene: 3. The CDR3 totals 16 residues. Per germline, CDR1 SGHRS and CDR2 YFSETQ.

The table lists this clonotype with a few counts. This chain links TRBV12-3 or TRBV12-4 with TRBJ2-5, with 14 bases that match TRBD2. This CDR3 is 16 amino acids long. J gave up 1 base and V 4 bases, and 2 bases lay outside the gene matches. This chain's CDR3 is CASSWTSGGSQETQYF. Here the CDR3 DNA reads TGTGCCAGCAGTTGGACTAGCGGGGGGTCCCAAGAGACCCAGTACTTC.

This clonotype was counted between two and nine times. CDR3 coding DNA: TGCGCCAGCAGCCAACAAGATGGGGGACAGGGCTATTATGGCTACACCTTC. As protein: CASSQQDGGQGYYGYTF. V usage is TRBV4-1 and J usage is TRBJ1-2; 9 bases agree with TRBD1. Germline V lookup: CDR1 MGHRA, CDR2 YSYEKL. This CDR3 has 17 amino acids. V gave up 2 bases and J gave up 5 bases; unmatched junction bases: 12.

The chain joins TRBV20-1 to TRBJ1-4, with D perhaps TRBD1 (6 bases). V was clipped by 4 bases and J by 7 bases, with 10 bases between them. The CDR3 loop spans 12 amino acids. Germline assignment: CDR1 DFQATT and CDR2 SNEGSKA (reference sequence). In DNA form, the CDR3 reads TGCAGTGCTACCCAGGGGCCTGAAAAACTGTTTTTT. Translating it yields CSATQGPEKLFF.

This chain uses TRBV9 with TRBJ1-5; a possible D gene is TRBD1 (5 bases). This CDR3 has 15 residues. Germline V lookup: CDR1 SGDLS, CDR2 YYNGEE. Trimming left V 0 bases short and J 6 bases short, with 13 bases between. CDR3 sequence (DNA): TGTGCCAGCAGCGTAGATGGGACTGATACTCAGCCCCAGCATTTT. It codes for CASSVDGTDTQPQHF.

This clonotype was detected a few times. J is TRBJ2-1 and V is TRBV7-2, with TRBD1 identical over 7 bases. The CDR3 length is 16 residues. The trim removed 5 bases at V and 2 bases at J, leaving 9 bases unmatched. CDR1 SGHTA and CDR2 FQGNSA come from the germline V gene. The CDR3 region is CASSAPGRGPYNEQFF. The CDR3 nucleotides read TGTGCCAGCAGCGCCCCAGGTAGGGGGCCCTACAATGAGCAGTTCTTC.

This chain joins TRBV4-2 and TRBJ2-7, with a possible D match to TRBD2 (6 bases). Deletions cut 3 bases from V and 0 bases from J, with 9 bases between. The CDR3 loop spans 14 amino acids. The germline V gene has CDR1 LGHNA and CDR2 YNFKEQ. CDR3 sequence: CASSQGRGSYEQYF. The CDR3 coding sequence is TGTGCCAGCAGCCAGGGGCGGGGCTCCTACGAGCAGTACTTC.

This chain joins TRBV6-2 or TRBV6-3 and TRBJ2-3, with TRBD2 matching 11 bases. Germline V lookup: CDR1 MNHEY, CDR2 SVGEGT. After removal of 3 bases from V and 5 bases from J, the junction contained 7 bases not matched to a gene. This CDR3 is 16 amino acids long. CDR3 amino acids: CASSYSSGGLGDTQYF. In nucleotides, the CDR3 is TGTGCCAGCAGTTATTCTAGCGGGGGGTTGGGAGATACGCAGTATTTT.

At least ten counts were recorded for this clonotype. The chain uses TRBV4-3 and TRBJ1-2, with D possibly being TRBD1 (5 bases). Germline V gene sequence: CDR1 LGHNA, CDR2 YSLEER. Trimming took off 0 bases at V and 3 bases at J, with 14 bases between the two ends. The CDR3 is 16 residues long. CDR3 DNA sequence: TGCGCCAGCAGCCAAGAGGGGGGTATTCCTCACTATGGCTACACCTTC. It encodes CASSQEGGIPHYGYTF.

This clonotype was recorded many times. J is TRBJ2-4 and V is TRBV12-3 or TRBV12-4; 15 bases are shared with TRBD2. This CDR3 region has 16 residues. J gave up 13 bases and V 5 bases, and 12 bases lay outside the gene matches. In nucleotides, the CDR3 is TGTGCCAGCAGTCCTCCCCCCGGGACTAGCGGGGGGCAGCAGTACTTC. Protein product: CASSPPPGTSGGQQYF.

This clonotype occurred a few times. The V call is TRBV10-3, the J call TRBJ2-5; TRBD2 matches 12 bases. This CDR3 contains 15 residues. Looked up from germline, CDR1 is ENHRY and CDR2 is SYGVKD. Unmatched junction bases numbered 4, after V lost 6 bases and J lost 2 bases. The DNA of the CDR3 is TGTGCCATCAGGGGGACTAGCGGGTTACAAGAGACCCAGTACTTC. It is translated as CAIRGTSGLQETQYF.

This clonotype was counted a few times. The V call is TRBV12-5, the J call TRBJ1-1, with D possibly being TRBD1 (5 bases). V dropped 1 base and J dropped 6 bases, with 15 bases sitting between them. The CDR3 runs to 15 residues. Germline CDR1 reads LGHNT; CDR2 reads FRNRAP. The chain's CDR3 is CASGLGGPGVAEAFF. CDR3 nucleotide sequence: TGTGCTAGTGGTTTGGGGGGACCAGGAGTCGCTGAAGCTTTCTTT. The complete variable domain, with remaining parts taken from reference TRBV12-5 and TRBJ1-1, reads DARVTQTPRHKVTEMGQEVTMRCQPILGHNTVFWYRQTMMQGLELLAYFRNRAPLDDSGMPKDRFSAEMPDATLATLKIQPSEPRDSAVYFCASGLGGPGVAEAFFGQGTRLTVV.

In nucleotides, the CDR3 is TGTGCCAGCAGTGAACTAGAGGGGGGGCAGCCCCAGCATTTT. Protein: CASSELEGGQPQHF. This sequence joins TRBV2 and TRBJ1-5; a possible D gene is TRBD1 (6 bases). This CDR3 has 14 amino acids. Germline V CDR1 and CDR2: SNHLY, FYNNEI. Trimming removed 2 bases from V and 7 bases from J, with 12 bases in between.

In DNA, the CDR3 is TGTGCCAGCAGCCGATTCGAGCGGGGCACTGAAGCTTTCTTT. Residues: CASSRFERGTEAFF. The V and J genes are TRBV11-2 and TRBJ1-1; D ambiguous. The CDR3 spans 14 residues. V lost 5 bases and J 4 bases, leaving 14 bases between the germline ends. Germline values: CDR1 SGHAT, CDR2 FQNNGV.

This clonotype occurred a few times. The CDR3 DNA sequence: TGCAGTGCTAGAGGTGGAGCGGGGGGCTACAATGAGCAGTTCTTC. Translating it yields CSARGGAGGYNEQFF. The V call is TRBV20-1, the J call TRBJ2-1; 9 nucleotides agree with TRBD2. The CDR3 length is 15 residues. The V gene's germline CDR1 is DFQATT and CDR2 SNEGSKA (reference sequence). J was trimmed by 3 bases and V by 1 base; bases with no gene match: 4.

The sample holds a few counts of this clonotype. The genes are TRBV5-1 and TRBJ2-5; 9 bases fit TRBD1. Germline lookup yields CDR1 SGHRS and CDR2 YFSETQ. Trimming took 4 bases from V and 5 from J; bases not matched to a gene: 6. The CDR3 is 14 residues long. CDR3 in amino acids: CASSMEGQGETQYF. The DNA of the CDR3 is TGCGCCAGCAGCATGGAAGGACAGGGGGAGACCCAGTACTTC.

J is TRBJ2-2 and V is TRBV14; D is unresolved. In germline, CDR1 is SGHDN, CDR2 FVKESK. The CDR3 has 17 amino acids. V lost 2 bases to trimming and J lost 7 bases, with 20 bases between them. The chain's CDR3 is CASSQPPAANMVGELFF. The CDR3 nucleotides are TGTGCCAGCAGCCAACCCCCGGCAGCTAACATGGTCGGGGAGCTGTTTTTT.

This chain connects TRBV5-4 to TRBJ1-2, with D maybe TRBD1 (5 bases). Germline-derived CDR1 and CDR2 are SGHNT and YYREEE (reference sequence). Trimming left V 3 bases short and J 7 bases short, with 19 bases between. CDR3 size: 15 residues. CDR3 region: CASSSVLGALVGYTF. CDR3 nucleotides: TGTGCCAGCAGCTCGGTATTAGGGGCGCTGGTTGGCTACACCTTC.

The chain is built from TRBV9 and TRBJ2-3; D unclear. The V end was cut by 3 bases, the J end by 2 bases, with 7 bases between. Per germline, CDR1 SGDLS and CDR2 YYNGEE. The CDR3 consists of 13 residues. In DNA form, the CDR3 reads TGTGCCAGCAGCGCTCTCAACACAGATACGCAGTATTTT. It translates to CASSALNTDTQYF.

The chain's CDR3 is CASSPRLAGGPYNEQFF. CDR3 bases: TGTGCCAGCAGCCCCCGACTAGCGGGGGGCCCCTACAATGAGCAGTTCTTC. This chain connects TRBV6-2 or TRBV6-3 to TRBJ2-1; the match to TRBD2 covers 13 bases. J gave up 2 bases and V 6 bases, and 7 bases lay outside the gene matches. CDR1 is MNHEY and CDR2 is SVGEGT in the germline V gene. The CDR3 runs 17 residues.

In its sample, this clonotype was seen a few times. The genes are TRBV4-3 and TRBJ2-1; D perhaps matches TRBD2 (6 bases). CDR1 and CDR2 (germline): LGHNA, YSLEER. This CDR3 has 16 residues. V was cut by 0 bases and J by 3 bases, with 12 bases left in between. CDR3 sequence reads: CASSQEEGRGYNEQFF. The CDR3 nucleotides are TGCGCCAGCAGCCAAGAGGAGGGGCGGGGCTACAATGAGCAGTTCTTC.

This clonotype was detected only a few times. This rearrangement joins TRBV6-1 to TRBJ2-5; 8 bases map to TRBD2. V was clipped by 7 bases and J by 3 bases; unmatched bases: 10. CDR3 length: 15 residues. The germline V gene encodes CDR1 MNHNS and CDR2 SASEGT. The CDR3: CASKSHTSGKETQYF. CDR3 nucleotide sequence: TGTGCCAGCAAATCCCACACTAGCGGTAAAGAGACCCAGTACTTC.

The V gene is TRBV20-1, the J gene TRBJ2-7, with a possible D match to TRBD1 (5 bases). Germline-derived CDR1 and CDR2 are DFQATT and SNEGSKA (reference sequence). The ends were cut back, 6 bases at V and 2 bases at J, with 17 bases in the middle. The CDR3 extends over 14 amino acids. CDR3 loop: CSALSLTAAYEQYF. CDR3 bases: TGCAGTGCCCTATCTCTGACAGCAGCCTACGAGCAGTACTTC.

The V gene is TRBV19, the J gene TRBJ1-5, with a possible D match to TRBD1 (6 bases). Trimming pared 6 bases from V and 6 bases from J, leaving 15 bases between. The CDR3 spans 14 residues. Germline V gives CDR1 LNHDA, CDR2 SQIVND (reference sequence). CDR3 sequence (DNA): TGTGCCAGTAGAATACAGGGAAGTGCTCAGCCCCAGCATTTT. Translation gives CASRIQGSAQPQHF.

The rearrangement uses TRBV4-1 and TRBJ1-2; D not resolved. Germline V gives CDR1 MGHRA, CDR2 YSYEKL. The CDR3 sequence is 15 residues long. Trimming stripped 0 bases from V and 8 bases from J, with 16 bases between. CDR3 sequence (DNA): TGCGCCAGCAGCCAAGATCGGTACCCAGACGGAGGCTACACCTTC. This gives the protein CASSQDRYPDGGYTF.